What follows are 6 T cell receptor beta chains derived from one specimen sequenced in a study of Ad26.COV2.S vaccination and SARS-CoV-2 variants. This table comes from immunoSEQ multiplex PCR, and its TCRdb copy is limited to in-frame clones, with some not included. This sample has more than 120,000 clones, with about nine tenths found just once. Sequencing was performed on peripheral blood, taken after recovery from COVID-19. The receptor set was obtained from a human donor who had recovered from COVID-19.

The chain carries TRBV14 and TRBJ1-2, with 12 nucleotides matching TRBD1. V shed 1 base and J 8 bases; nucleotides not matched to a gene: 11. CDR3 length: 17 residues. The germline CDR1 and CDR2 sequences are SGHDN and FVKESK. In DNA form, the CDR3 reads TGTGCCAGCAGCCAAGCCGGGACAGGGGGCTCTCAGGAGGGCTACACCTTC. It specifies CASSQAGTGGSQEGYTF.

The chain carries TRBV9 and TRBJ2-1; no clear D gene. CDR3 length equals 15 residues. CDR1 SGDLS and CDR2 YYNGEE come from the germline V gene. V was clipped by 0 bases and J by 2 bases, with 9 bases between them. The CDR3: CASSVEGNTYNEQFF. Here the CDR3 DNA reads TGTGCCAGCAGCGTAGAAGGGAACACCTACAATGAGCAGTTCTTC.

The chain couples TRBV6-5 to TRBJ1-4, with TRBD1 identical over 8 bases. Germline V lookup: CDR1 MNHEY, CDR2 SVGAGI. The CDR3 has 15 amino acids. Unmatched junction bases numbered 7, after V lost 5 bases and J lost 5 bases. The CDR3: CASSLNRGMNEKLFF. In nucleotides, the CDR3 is TGTGCCAGCAGTCTAAACAGGGGGATGAATGAAAAACTGTTTTTT.

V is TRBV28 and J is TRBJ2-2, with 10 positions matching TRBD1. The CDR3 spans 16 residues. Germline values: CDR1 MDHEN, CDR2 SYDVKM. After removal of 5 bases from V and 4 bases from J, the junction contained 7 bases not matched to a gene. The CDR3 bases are TGTGCCAGCAGTACAGACAGGGGGCGCATCACCGGGGAGCTGTTTTTT. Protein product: CASSTDRGRITGELFF.

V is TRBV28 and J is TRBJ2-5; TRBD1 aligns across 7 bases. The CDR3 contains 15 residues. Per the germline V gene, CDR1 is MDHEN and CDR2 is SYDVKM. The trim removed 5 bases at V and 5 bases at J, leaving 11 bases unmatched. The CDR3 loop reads CASSPTDRVSETQYF. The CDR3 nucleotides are TGTGCCAGCAGTCCTACCGACAGGGTCAGTGAGACCCAGTACTTC.

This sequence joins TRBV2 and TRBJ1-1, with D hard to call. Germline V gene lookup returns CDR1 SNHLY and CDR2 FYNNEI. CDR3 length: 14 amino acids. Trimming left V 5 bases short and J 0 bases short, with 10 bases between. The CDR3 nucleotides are TGTGCCAGCAGTTCCTTGGCCATGAACACTGAAGCTTTCTTT. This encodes CASSSLAMNTEAFF.